This section outlines one T cell receptor (beta chain) sequence together with its context. The antigen is unknown. This sample is part of a study of shared clonotypes between healthy human individuals. Looking at the study overall: Every donor yielded three CD4 naive, three CD4 memory, two CD8 naive and one CD8 memory plate. Overall study results and limits: Between a handful of donors, naive CD4 clonotypes were shared at a level of approximately 5%.

This CDR3 is 15 amino acids long. The germline V gene encodes CDR1 SGHTS and CDR2 YDEGEE. V trimming: 7 bases; J trimming: 7 bases; junction bases outside the gene matches: 12. Each of the donors was a healthy adult who was HIV-negative and had not had a recent acute infection or vaccination. Each replicate PCR on the sorted subsets used 200 to 250 ng DNA (approximately 27,000 T cell genomes). Profiled with immunoSEQ multiplex PCR; TCRdb holds only in-frame clones, not every one. The sample consists of approximately 1,000,000 clones, around three quarters of them appearing once. V gene TRBV5-8 combines with J gene TRBJ1-4; 8 bases line up with TRBD1. This receptor was identified in a man aged 18 to 29 in good health. Some clones in this sample may be carry-over from other donors' samples. Sequences were obtained from memory CD4+ T cells from PBMCs. The subset denotes: CD45RA-negative fraction. Here the CDR3 DNA reads TGTGCCAGCTGTCCCCCAGGGGGCTCCGGTGAAAAACTGTTTTTT. Amino acids: CASCPPGGSGEKLFF. Using reference TRBV5-8 and TRBJ1-4 for the parts outside the CDR3, the full variable domain is EAGVTQSPTHLIKTRGQQATLRCSPISGHTSVYWYQQALGLGLQFLLWYDEGEERNRGNFPPRFSGRQFPNYSSELNVNALELEDSALYLCASCPPGGSGEKLFFGSGTQLSVL.